This TCR beta chain was obtained from a study of radiation and T cells in renal cell carcinoma. The time point here: blood 4 weeks post-SBRT, at nephrectomy. Specified treatment: 15 Gy SBRT to primary tumor, nephrectomy 4 weeks later. Generated by immunoSEQ multiplex PCR, the TCRdb table keeps only in-frame clones and is missing some. The table has 60,000 to 75,000 clones, over 60% seen once; the top ten hold approximately 6.6%. Overall study findings and caveats: In blood, top tumor clones expanded by 2 weeks, shrinking by 4.

A remark on this clone: Its antigen remains unknown.

The germline V and J ends were trimmed by 3 bases and 6 bases, with 11 bases remaining between them. The CDR3 totals 14 residues. Germline loops: CDR1 MRHNA, CDR2 SNTAGT. The chain recombines TRBV6-4 with TRBJ2-2; D gene uncertain. Specimen: blood, collected from a patient whose treatment included radiotherapy and nephrectomy. The origin of this receptor is a man in his fifties or sixties with renal cell carcinoma. This chain's CDR3 is CASSEGMLAGELFF. CDR3 sequence (DNA): TGTGCCAGCAGTGAGGGGATGCTCGCCGGGGAGCTGTTTTTT.